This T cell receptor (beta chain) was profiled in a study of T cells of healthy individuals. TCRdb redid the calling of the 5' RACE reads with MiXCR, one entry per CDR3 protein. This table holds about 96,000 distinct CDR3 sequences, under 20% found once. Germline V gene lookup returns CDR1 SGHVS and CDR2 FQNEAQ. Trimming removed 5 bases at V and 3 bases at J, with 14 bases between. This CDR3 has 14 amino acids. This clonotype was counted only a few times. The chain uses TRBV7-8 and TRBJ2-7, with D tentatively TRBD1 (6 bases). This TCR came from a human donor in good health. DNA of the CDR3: TGTGCCAGCAGCCCATACAGGGTCGGCTACGAGCAGTACTTC. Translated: CASSPYRVGYEQYF.